The source of this T cell receptor beta chain is a study of cytomegalovirus exposure and HLA in healthy donors. Turning to the study itself: In a later analysis, it was reported that the approximately 110 validation repertoires had been produced on the same platform as the 670 or so repertoires belonging to the first cohort.

The junction had 4 bases not matched to a gene; V was cut back by 6 bases and J by 2 bases. The CDR3 has 14 amino acids. The germline gives CDR1 MDHEN, CDR2 SYDVKM. As concerns this clone: Its target is not known.

Findings and limits, study-wide: Most TCR sequences proved rare, with some public TCRs found in many donors. Cytomegalovirus association was assigned to about 180 TCR beta chains. The classifier reportedly diagnosed cytomegalovirus status with high sensitivity and specificity.

The table came from immunoSEQ multiplex PCR; TCRdb's copy has only in-frame clones and leaves some out. The sample has about 300,000 clones; around nine tenths are singletons. The chain has TRBV28 and TRBJ1-3; TRBD1 matches 7 bases. The TCR was taken from a woman between 18 and 29 years old in good health and CMV-seronegative. Specimen: PBMCs. CDR3 residues: CASRTGSPGNTIYF. The CDR3 nucleotides read TGTGCCAGCAGGACAGGGTCCCCTGGAAACACCATATATTTT.